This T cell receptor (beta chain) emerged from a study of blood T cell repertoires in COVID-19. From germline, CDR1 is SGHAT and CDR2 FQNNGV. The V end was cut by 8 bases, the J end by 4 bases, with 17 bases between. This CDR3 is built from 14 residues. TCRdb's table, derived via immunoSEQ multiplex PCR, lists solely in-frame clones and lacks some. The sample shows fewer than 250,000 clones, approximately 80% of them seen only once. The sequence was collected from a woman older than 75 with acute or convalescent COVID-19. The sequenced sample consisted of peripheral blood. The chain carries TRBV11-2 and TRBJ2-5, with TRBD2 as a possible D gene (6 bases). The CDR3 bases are TGTGCCAGCGCTGAGGCTTTAGCGGCAGAGACCCAGTACTTC. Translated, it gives CASAEALAAETQYF. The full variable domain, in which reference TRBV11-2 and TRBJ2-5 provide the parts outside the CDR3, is EAGVAQSPRYKIIEKRQSVAFWCNPISGHATLYWYQQILGQGPKLLIQFQNNGVVDDSQLPKDRFSAERLKGVDSTLKIQPAKLEDSAVYLCASAEALAAETQYFGPGTRLLVL.